These 30 T cell receptor beta chains were all obtained from the same sample, sequenced in a study of identical twins. TCRdb ran MiXCR on the 5' RACE reads and lists one entry per CDR3 protein. The table has some 690,000 distinct CDR3 sequences, over 20% seen once. A further study also used this sample, focusing on T cells expressing NK-cell markers.

Sequenced material: PBMCs. Source of these receptors: a woman aged 18-29 years in good health.

This clonotype showed up just a few times. The genes are TRBV5-1 and TRBJ1-2; no definite D call. V lost 0 bases and J 8 bases, leaving 14 bases between the germline ends. There are 14 residues in the CDR3. Germline CDR1 SGHRS, CDR2 YFSETQ. CDR3 sequence reads: CASSLVASARGYTF. The CDR3 DNA is TGCGCCAGCAGCTTGGTAGCGAGTGCCAGGGGCTACACCTTC.

In its sample, this clonotype was seen many times. The V and J genes are TRBV7-9 and TRBJ1-1; 7 bases are a match to TRBD1. The V gene's germline CDR1 is SEHNR and CDR2 FQNEAQ (reference sequence). The CDR3 totals 13 residues. V trimming: 5 bases; J trimming: 1 base; junction bases outside the gene matches: 1. CDR3 DNA: TGTGCCAGCAGCCCAGGGGGGAACACTGAAGCTTTCTTT. This encodes CASSPGGNTEAFF.

The gene calls are TRBV4-2 and TRBJ2-1; weak D call: TRBD2 (5 bases). The CDR3 contains 14 residues. Germline V CDR1 and CDR2: LGHNA, YNFKEQ. Between the trimmed V and J ends, which lost 4 bases and 6 bases, there was a span of 13 bases. In nucleotides, the CDR3 is TGTGCCAGCAGCCCCGGGGTCCACTGCAATGAGCAGTTCTTC. Its translation is CASSPGVHCNEQFF.

The table lists this clonotype with a few counts. The chain combines TRBV12-3 or TRBV12-4 with TRBJ2-1, with TRBD1 as a possible D gene (5 bases). With 4 bases removed from V and 8 bases from J, the gap between germline ends came to 6 bases. CDR3 length: 11 residues. DNA for the CDR3: TGTGCCAGCAGTTCAGGGTATGAGCAGTTCTTC. As protein: CASSSGYEQFF.

V usage is TRBV12-3 or TRBV12-4 and J usage is TRBJ1-5; perhaps TRBD1 as D (5 bases). Trimming removed 7 bases from V and 4 bases from J, with 14 bases in between. The CDR3 spans 14 residues. CDR3 protein: CASTLGGGNQPQHF. The CDR3 bases are TGTGCCAGCACCCTGGGGGGTGGGAATCAGCCCCAGCATTTT.

This sequence joins TRBV20-1 and TRBJ1-1, with D perhaps TRBD1 (5 bases). CDR3 size: 13 residues. V was cut by 6 bases and J by 5 bases, with 16 bases left in between. Germline loops: CDR1 DFQATT, CDR2 SNEGSKA (reference sequence). The CDR3 DNA sequence: TGCAGTGCCCCGGGCCCCGGGGGAACTGAAGCTTTCTTT. Protein sequence: CSAPGPGGTEAFF.

The chain joins TRBV11-3 to TRBJ1-1; 9 bases are shared with TRBD1. CDR3 length: 15 residues. Trimming cost V 5 bases and J 4 bases; bases outside gene matches: 8. Germline CDR1 and CDR2: SGHNT and YENEEA. CDR3: CASSEYRGQGTEAFF. The DNA of the CDR3 is TGTGCCAGCAGCGAATACAGGGGGCAGGGCACTGAAGCTTTCTTT.

This rearrangement joins TRBV7-6 to TRBJ1-1; D not resolved. CDR3 length: 15 amino acids. Trimming removed 8 bases from V and 2 bases from J, with 18 bases in between. In germline, CDR1 is SGHVS, CDR2 FNYEAQ. The CDR3 protein is CASHPGSVTNTEAFF. The CDR3 DNA follows: TGTGCCAGCCATCCGGGGAGCGTTACCAACACTGAAGCTTTCTTT. The variable domain in full, completed from reference TRBV7-6 and TRBJ1-1, reads GAGVSQSPRYKVTKRGQDVALRCDPISGHVSLYWYRQALGQGPEFLTYFNYEAQQDKSGLPNDRFSAERPEGSISTLTIQRTEQRDSAMYRCASHPGSVTNTEAFFGQGTRLTVV.

The rearrangement links TRBV6-2 or TRBV6-3 to TRBJ2-2, with D possibly TRBD2 on 6 matching bases. The V gene's germline CDR1 is MNHEY and CDR2 SVGEGT. V lost 0 bases and J 3 bases, leaving 11 bases between the germline ends. This CDR3 is 16 amino acids long. CDR3 in amino acids: CASSYSPREYTGELFF. DNA for the CDR3: TGTGCCAGCAGTTACTCGCCTCGGGAGTACACCGGGGAGCTGTTTTTT.

This clonotype was seen a few times. The chain links TRBV27 to TRBJ2-7, with D possibly being TRBD2 (6 bases). V gave up 5 bases and J gave up 2 bases, with 13 bases separating them. This CDR3 contains 14 residues. Germline V gene lookup returns CDR1 MNHEY and CDR2 SMNVEV (reference sequence). CDR3 residues: CASSLGGEAYEQYF. The CDR3 region has the DNA TGTGCCAGCAGTCTGGGCGGGGAAGCCTACGAGCAGTACTTC.

This clonotype was observed at least ten times. The CDR3 DNA reads as TGTGCCAGCAGTTTAGGGTACAACACCGGGGAGCTGTTTTTT. Protein: CASSLGYNTGELFF. This rearrangement joins TRBV12-3 or TRBV12-4 to TRBJ2-2; D not resolved. CDR3 length: 14 residues. V was cut by 1 base and J by 2 bases, with 5 bases left in between.

The chain carries TRBV9 and TRBJ2-2; D may be TRBD1 (5 bases). Trimming took off 3 bases at V and 4 bases at J, with 10 bases between the two ends. The V gene's germline CDR1 is SGDLS and CDR2 YYNGEE. This CDR3 has 14 amino acids. The CDR3 sequence: CASSAATATGELFF. CDR3 sequence (DNA): TGTGCCAGCAGCGCTGCGACAGCCACCGGGGAGCTGTTTTTT.

In this sample, this clonotype turned up a few times. The V call is TRBV10-2, the J call TRBJ2-7, with D unclear. The germline V and J ends were trimmed by 4 bases and 3 bases, with 7 bases remaining between them. The CDR3 consists of 12 residues. The germline V gene encodes CDR1 WSHSY and CDR2 SAAADI. CDR3 nucleotides: TGCGCCAGCAGTGTTCAGAGCTACGAGCAGTACTTC. This translates into CASSVQSYEQYF.

This clonotype was recorded only once. This chain connects TRBV19 to TRBJ2-1, with D unclear. Germline CDR1 reads LNHDA; CDR2 reads SQIVND (reference sequence). V lost 7 bases to trimming and J lost 7 bases, with 17 bases between them. This CDR3 has 14 residues. CDR3: CASTNIRVTNEQFF. CDR3 in DNA: TGTGCCAGTACCAATATTAGGGTAACGAATGAGCAGTTCTTC.

This clonotype was seen more than once but under ten times. V and J are TRBV15 and TRBJ2-7, with unresolved D. The CDR3 consists of 14 residues. V lost 0 bases, J lost 2 bases, and 8 bases lay in between. Germline loops: CDR1 LNHNV, CDR2 YYDKDF (reference sequence). This CDR3 is CATSRDIGTYEQYF. The CDR3 DNA sequence: TGTGCCACCAGCAGAGATATCGGAACCTACGAGCAGTACTTC.

The J gene is TRBJ2-3, the V gene TRBV10-2; D tentatively fits TRBD1 or TRBD2 (5 bases each). Germline V gene data show CDR1 as WSHSY and CDR2 as SAAADI. The CDR3 has 15 residues. V lost 7 bases and J lost 5, with 19 bases in between. In nucleotides, the CDR3 is TGCGCCAGCAACACCGGGACCCGGGGTCAAGATACGCAGTATTTT. It yields the protein CASNTGTRGQDTQYF.

This clonotype was detected a few times. V is TRBV12-3 or TRBV12-4 and J is TRBJ1-2; weak D call: TRBD1 (5 bases). The CDR3 spans 14 residues. Trimming shortened V by 2 bases and J by 8 bases, and 15 bases separated the two germline ends. The CDR3 sequence: CASSLYRRGWGYTF. CDR3 bases: TGTGCCAGCAGTTTATATCGGCGGGGCTGGGGCTACACCTTC.

This clonotype was found many times. The rearrangement joins TRBV11-2 to TRBJ1-2, with D tentatively TRBD1 (5 bases). The V gene's germline CDR1 is SGHAT and CDR2 FQNNGV. The V gene lost 5 bases and the J gene lost 4 bases, with 17 bases spanning the gap. The CDR3 contains 15 residues. CDR3 amino acids: CASSLGVMLSYGYTF. The CDR3 DNA reads as TGTGCCAGCAGCCTAGGGGTTATGCTGAGCTATGGCTACACCTTC.

This clonotype was counted ten times or more. The chain is built from TRBV6-6 and TRBJ1-1, with D possibly matching TRBD1 (6 bases). V was clipped by 8 bases and J by 3 bases, with 13 bases between them. This CDR3 region has 13 residues. The germline V gene encodes CDR1 MNHNY and CDR2 SVGAGI (reference sequence). CDR3 residues: CASLGTSYTEAFF. CDR3 in DNA: TGTGCCAGCCTCGGGACATCCTACACTGAAGCTTTCTTT.

This clonotype was seen repeatedly, ten times or more. The chain couples TRBV20-1 to TRBJ1-5; possible D gene TRBD1, 5 bases. Germline assignment: CDR1 DFQATT and CDR2 SNEGSKA (reference sequence). The CDR3 has 14 amino acids. Trimming pared 1 base from V and 1 base from J, leaving 8 bases between. The DNA of the CDR3 is TGCAGTGCTAGAGTGGGGGGGAGCAATCAGCCCCAGCATTTT. As protein: CSARVGGSNQPQHF.

This clonotype was observed many times. This chain links TRBV27 with TRBJ2-7, with D perhaps TRBD2 (6 bases). Trimming took 5 bases from V and 4 from J, leaving 9 bases between them. The V gene's germline CDR1 is MNHEY and CDR2 SMNVEV (reference sequence). The CDR3 consists of 12 residues. In nucleotides, the CDR3 is TGTGCCAGCAGTCCCGGACTATACGAGCAGTACTTC. It codes for CASSPGLYEQYF.

This clonotype was seen ten or more times. This chain links TRBV28 with TRBJ2-7; 7 bases fit TRBD1. CDR3 length: 12 amino acids. CDR1 is MDHEN, CDR2 SYDVKM, per germline. V lost 7 bases, J lost 3 bases, and 3 bases stayed unmatched. The DNA of the CDR3 is TGTGCCAGCAAACAGGGGAGCTACGAGCAGTACTTC. As protein: CASKQGSYEQYF.

This clonotype was observed at least ten times. The junction differs from germline at one of its ends, possibly a read error. This chain joins TRBV10-3 and TRBJ2-3; the match to TRBD2 covers 13 bases. CDR1 is ENHRY and CDR2 is SYGVKD in the germline V gene. This CDR3 region has 15 residues. CDR3 DNA sequence: TGTGCCATCAGCCAGGGACTAGCGGGACTGGATAGGCAGTATTTT. It specifies CAISQGLAGLDRQYF.

This clonotype was seen only a few times. This chain joins TRBV7-9 and TRBJ2-1; no reliable D call. From germline, CDR1 is SEHNR and CDR2 FQNEAQ (reference sequence). This CDR3 contains 14 residues. V shed 1 base and J shed 3 bases, with 7 bases lying between them. The CDR3 sequence is CASSLGADYNEQFF. The DNA for the CDR3 is TGTGCCAGCAGCTTAGGGGCAGACTACAATGAGCAGTTCTTC.

The rearrangement joins TRBV20-1 to TRBJ1-1; D is perhaps TRBD1 (5 bases). From germline, CDR1 is DFQATT and CDR2 SNEGSKA (reference sequence). The CDR3 has 12 amino acids. Trimming removed 1 base at V and 7 bases at J, with 10 bases between. The CDR3 reads CSARGGQGEAFF. The CDR3 DNA reads TGCAGTGCTAGAGGGGGCCAGGGTGAAGCTTTCTTT.

This clonotype has a handful of counts. The chain links TRBV5-5 to TRBJ2-5, with 11 bases that match TRBD2. The CDR3 is 15 amino acids. V shed 2 bases, J shed 4 bases, and the junction held 4 bases outside the gene matches. In germline, CDR1 is SGHKS, CDR2 YYEKEE (reference sequence). The CDR3 DNA reads as TGTGCCAGCAGCTTTAGCGGGGGGGCCGGAGAGACCCAGTACTTC. Encoded protein: CASSFSGGAGETQYF.

The chain joins TRBV7-9 to TRBJ1-2; a possible D gene is TRBD1 (5 bases). The V gene's germline CDR1 is SEHNR and CDR2 FQNEAQ (reference sequence). CDR3 size: 15 residues. V dropped 5 bases and J dropped 6 bases, with 19 bases sitting between them. The CDR3 region is CASSHGPGTGHGYTF. The CDR3 DNA follows: TGTGCCAGCAGCCATGGTCCGGGAACAGGCCATGGCTACACCTTC. Full variable domain (outside the CDR3, taken from reference TRBV7-9 and TRBJ1-2): DTGVSQNPRHKITKRGQNVTFRCDPISEHNRLYWYRQTLGQGPEFLTYFQNEAQLEKSRLLSDRFSAERPKGSFSTLEIQRTEQGDSAMYLCASSHGPGTGHGYTFGSGTRLTVV.

Only a few counts were recorded for this clonotype. This chain links TRBV12-3 or TRBV12-4 with TRBJ2-3; D uncertain. V gave up 3 bases and J gave up 5 bases, with 9 bases separating them. The CDR3 runs 13 residues. CDR3 DNA sequence: TGTGCCAGCAGTTTTAAAACTGGAGATACGCAGTATTTT. Translated, it gives CASSFKTGDTQYF.

The chain links TRBV5-1 to TRBJ2-2; no reliable D call. Trimming cost V 0 bases and J 10 bases, with 7 bases left between them. CDR3 size: 12 residues. CDR1 and CDR2 from the germline V gene are SGHRS and YFSETQ. CDR3 sequence reads: CASSLVGAELFF. DNA of the CDR3: TGCGCCAGCAGCTTGGTCGGTGCGGAGCTGTTTTTT.

This clonotype was found a few times. This sequence joins TRBV20-1 and TRBJ2-7, with 9 bases matching TRBD2. Germline lookup yields CDR1 DFQATT and CDR2 SNEGSKA (reference sequence). Losses at the gene ends were 3 bases for V and 3 bases for J; bases not matched to a gene: 15. There are 17 residues in the CDR3. The CDR3 reads CSASLAGGPGENYEQYF. In nucleotides, the CDR3 is TGCAGTGCTAGTCTCGCGGGAGGGCCCGGGGAGAACTACGAGCAGTACTTC.